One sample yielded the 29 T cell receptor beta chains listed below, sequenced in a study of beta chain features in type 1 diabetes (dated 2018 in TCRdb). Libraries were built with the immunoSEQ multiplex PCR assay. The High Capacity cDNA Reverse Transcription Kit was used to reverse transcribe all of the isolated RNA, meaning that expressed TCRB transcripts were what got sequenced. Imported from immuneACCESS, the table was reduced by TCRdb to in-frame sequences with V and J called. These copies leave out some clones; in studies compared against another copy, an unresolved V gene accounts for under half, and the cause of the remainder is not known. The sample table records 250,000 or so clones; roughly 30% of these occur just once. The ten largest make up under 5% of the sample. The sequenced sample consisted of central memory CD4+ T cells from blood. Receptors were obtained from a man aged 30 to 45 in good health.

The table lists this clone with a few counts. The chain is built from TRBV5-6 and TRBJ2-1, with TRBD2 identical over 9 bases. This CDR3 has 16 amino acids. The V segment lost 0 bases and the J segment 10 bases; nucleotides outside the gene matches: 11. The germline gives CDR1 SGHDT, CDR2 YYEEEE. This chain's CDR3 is CASSLELSGSRREQFF. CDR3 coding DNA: TGTGCCAGCAGCTTGGAGCTTAGCGGGAGTAGGAGGGAGCAGTTCTTC.

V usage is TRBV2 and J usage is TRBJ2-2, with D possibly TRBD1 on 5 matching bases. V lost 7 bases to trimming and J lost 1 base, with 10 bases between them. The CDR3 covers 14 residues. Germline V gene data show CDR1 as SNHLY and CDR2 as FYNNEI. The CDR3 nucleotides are TGTGCCAGCAAGGGGCTCCAGAACACCGGGGAGCTGTTTTTT. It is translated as CASKGLQNTGELFF.

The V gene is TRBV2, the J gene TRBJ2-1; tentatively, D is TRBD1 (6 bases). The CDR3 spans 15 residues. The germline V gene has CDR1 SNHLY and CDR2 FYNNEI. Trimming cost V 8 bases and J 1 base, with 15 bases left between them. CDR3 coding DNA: TGTGCCAGCCCGAGGACAGTTAGGTCCTACAATGAGCAGTTCTTC. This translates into CASPRTVRSYNEQFF.

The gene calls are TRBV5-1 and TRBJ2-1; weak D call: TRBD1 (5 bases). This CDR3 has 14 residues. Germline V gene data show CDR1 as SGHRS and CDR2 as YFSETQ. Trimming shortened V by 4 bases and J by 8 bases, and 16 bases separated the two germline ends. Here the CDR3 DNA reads TGCGCCAGCAGCGATGCCTCTAGGGGCGATGAGCAGTTCTTC. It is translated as CASSDASRGDEQFF.

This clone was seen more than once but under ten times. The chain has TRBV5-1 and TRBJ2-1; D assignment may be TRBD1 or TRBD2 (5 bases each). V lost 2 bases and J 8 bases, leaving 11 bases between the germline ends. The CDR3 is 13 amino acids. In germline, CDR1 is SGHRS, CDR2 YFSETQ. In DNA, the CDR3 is TGCGCCAGCAGCTTCCGTCGAGGGGATGAGCAGTTCTTC. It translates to CASSFRRGDEQFF.

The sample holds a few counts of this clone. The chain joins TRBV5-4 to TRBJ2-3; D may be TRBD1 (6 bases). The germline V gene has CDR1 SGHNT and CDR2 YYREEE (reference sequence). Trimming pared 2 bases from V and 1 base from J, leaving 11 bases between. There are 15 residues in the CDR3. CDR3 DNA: TGTGCCAGCAGCTTTAAGGGGGTCGGCACAGATACGCAGTATTTT. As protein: CASSFKGVGTDTQYF.

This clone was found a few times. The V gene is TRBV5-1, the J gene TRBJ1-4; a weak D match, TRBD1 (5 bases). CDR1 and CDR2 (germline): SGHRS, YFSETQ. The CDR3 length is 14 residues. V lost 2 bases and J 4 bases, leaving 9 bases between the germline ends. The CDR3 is CASSFDSRNEKLFF. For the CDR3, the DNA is TGCGCCAGCAGCTTCGACAGTCGTAATGAAAAACTGTTTTTT.

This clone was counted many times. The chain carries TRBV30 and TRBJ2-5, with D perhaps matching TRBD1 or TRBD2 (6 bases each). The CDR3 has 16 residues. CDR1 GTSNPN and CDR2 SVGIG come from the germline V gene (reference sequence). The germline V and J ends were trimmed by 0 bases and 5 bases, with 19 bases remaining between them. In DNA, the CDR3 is TGTGCCTGGAGTGTCTGGGGGGCCTATGTCCTCGAGACCCAGTACTTC. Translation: CAWSVWGAYVLETQYF.

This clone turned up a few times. CDR3 sequence reads: CASSFSHRTDTSSGANVLTF. Here the CDR3 DNA reads TGCGCCAGCAGCTTTTCACACCGGACGGATACGAGCTCTGGGGCCAACGTCCTGACTTTC. The chain recombines TRBV5-1 with TRBJ2-6, with D hard to call. V was clipped by 2 bases and J by 0 bases, with 21 bases between them. The CDR3 is 20 residues long. Per germline, CDR1 SGHRS and CDR2 YFSETQ. The variable domain in full, completed from reference TRBV5-1 and TRBJ2-6, reads KAGVTQTPRYLIKTRGQQVTLSCSPISGHRSVSWYQQTPGQGLQFLFEYFSETQRNKGNFPGRFSGRQFSNSRSEMNVSTLELGDSALYLCASSFSHRTDTSSGANVLTFGAGSRLTVL.

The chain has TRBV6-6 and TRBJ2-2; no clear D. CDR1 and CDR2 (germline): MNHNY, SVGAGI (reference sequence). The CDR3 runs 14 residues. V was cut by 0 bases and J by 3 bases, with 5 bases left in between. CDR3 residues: CASSYSDYTGELFF. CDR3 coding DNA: TGTGCCAGCAGTTACTCCGATTACACCGGGGAGCTGTTTTTT.

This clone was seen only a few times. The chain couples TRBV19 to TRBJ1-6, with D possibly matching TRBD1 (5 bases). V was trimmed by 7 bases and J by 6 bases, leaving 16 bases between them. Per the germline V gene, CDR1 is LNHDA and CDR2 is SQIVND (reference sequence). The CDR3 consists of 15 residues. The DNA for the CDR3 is TGTGCCAGTAACGGCGACACGAGGGGTAATTCACCCCTCCACTTT. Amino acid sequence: CASNGDTRGNSPLHF.

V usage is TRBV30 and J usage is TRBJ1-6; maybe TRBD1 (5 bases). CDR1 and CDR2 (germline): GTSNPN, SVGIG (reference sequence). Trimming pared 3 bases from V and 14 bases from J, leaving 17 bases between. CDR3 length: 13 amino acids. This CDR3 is CAWRQAKEKSLHF. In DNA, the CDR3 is TGTGCCTGGAGACAGGCAAAGGAGAAATCCCTCCACTTT.

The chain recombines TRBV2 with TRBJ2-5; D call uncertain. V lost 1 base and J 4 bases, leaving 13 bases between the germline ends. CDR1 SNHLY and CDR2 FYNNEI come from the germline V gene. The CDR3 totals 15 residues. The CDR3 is CASSEVGYPGETQYF. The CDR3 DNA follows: TGTGCCAGCAGTGAAGTAGGGTACCCCGGAGAGACCCAGTACTTC.

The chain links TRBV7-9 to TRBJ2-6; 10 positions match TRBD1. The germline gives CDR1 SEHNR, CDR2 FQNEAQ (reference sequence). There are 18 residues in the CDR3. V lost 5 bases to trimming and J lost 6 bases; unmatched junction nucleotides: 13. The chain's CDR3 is CASSRKTGTGEAANVLTF. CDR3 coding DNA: TGTGCCAGCAGCCGTAAAACCGGGACAGGGGAGGCGGCCAACGTCCTGACTTTC.

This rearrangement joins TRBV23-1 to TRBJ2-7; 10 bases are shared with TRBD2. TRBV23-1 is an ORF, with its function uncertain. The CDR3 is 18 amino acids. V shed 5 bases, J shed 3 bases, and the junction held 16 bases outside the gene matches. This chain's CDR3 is CASSASGGSGGLYYEQYF. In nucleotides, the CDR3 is TGCGCCAGCAGTGCCAGTGGGGGTAGCGGGGGGCTCTACTACGAGCAGTACTTC.

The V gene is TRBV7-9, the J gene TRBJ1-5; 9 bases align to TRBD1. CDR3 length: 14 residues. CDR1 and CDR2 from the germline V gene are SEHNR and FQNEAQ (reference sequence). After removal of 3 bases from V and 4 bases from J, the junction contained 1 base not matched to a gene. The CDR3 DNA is TGTGCCAGCAGCTTGGGACAGGGTAATCAGCCCCAGCATTTT. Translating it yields CASSLGQGNQPQHF.

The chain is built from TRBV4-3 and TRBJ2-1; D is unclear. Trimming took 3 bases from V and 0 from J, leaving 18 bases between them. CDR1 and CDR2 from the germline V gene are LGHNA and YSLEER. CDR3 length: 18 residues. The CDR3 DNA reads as TGCGCCAGCAGCCACCAGAGGATGGGCGGCTTCTCCTACAATGAGCAGTTCTTC. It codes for CASSHQRMGGFSYNEQFF.

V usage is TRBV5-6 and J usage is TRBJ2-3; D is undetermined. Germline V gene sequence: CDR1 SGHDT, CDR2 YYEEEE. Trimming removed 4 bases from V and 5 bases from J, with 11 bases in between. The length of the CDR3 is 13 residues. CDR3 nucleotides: TGTGCCAGCAGCCCAAGTCGGCGAGATACGCAGTATTTT. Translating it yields CASSPSRRDTQYF.

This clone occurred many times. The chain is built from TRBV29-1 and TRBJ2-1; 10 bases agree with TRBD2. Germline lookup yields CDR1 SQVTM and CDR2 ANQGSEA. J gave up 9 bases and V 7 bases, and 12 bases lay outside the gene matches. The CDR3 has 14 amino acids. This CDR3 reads CSALPSGRAREQFF. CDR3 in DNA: TGCAGCGCCCTCCCAAGCGGGAGGGCCCGTGAGCAGTTCTTC.

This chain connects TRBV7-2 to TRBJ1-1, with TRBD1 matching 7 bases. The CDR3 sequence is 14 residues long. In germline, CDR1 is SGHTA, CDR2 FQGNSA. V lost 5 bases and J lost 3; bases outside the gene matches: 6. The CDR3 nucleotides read TGTGCCAGCAGCGCTGACAGGGCATACACTGAAGCTTTCTTT. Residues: CASSADRAYTEAFF.

Here the CDR3 reads CAIRQGADWEQYF. The CDR3 DNA reads TGTGCCATCCGTCAGGGGGCGGACTGGGAGCAGTACTTC. This chain connects TRBV10-3 to TRBJ2-7, with 8 bases identical to TRBD1. Germline CDR1 ENHRY, CDR2 SYGVKD. With 8 bases clipped from V and 7 bases from J, the junction kept 10 bases outside the gene matches. This CDR3 is 13 amino acids long.

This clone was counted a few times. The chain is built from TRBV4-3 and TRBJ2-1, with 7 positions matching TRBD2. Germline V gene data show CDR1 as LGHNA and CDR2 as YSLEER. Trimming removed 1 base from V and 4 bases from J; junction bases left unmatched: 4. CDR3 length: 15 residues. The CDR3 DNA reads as TGCGCCAGCAGCCAAGGGACTAGGGGTTACAATGAGCAGTTCTTC. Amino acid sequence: CASSQGTRGYNEQFF.

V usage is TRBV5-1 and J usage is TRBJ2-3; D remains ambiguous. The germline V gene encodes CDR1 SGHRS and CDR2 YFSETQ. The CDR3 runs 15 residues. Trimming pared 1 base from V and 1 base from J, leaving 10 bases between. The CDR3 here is CASSLKPLGTDTQYF. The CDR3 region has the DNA TGCGCCAGCAGCTTGAAGCCGTTAGGCACAGATACGCAGTATTTT. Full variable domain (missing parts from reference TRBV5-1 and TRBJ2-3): KAGVTQTPRYLIKTRGQQVTLSCSPISGHRSVSWYQQTPGQGLQFLFEYFSETQRNKGNFPGRFSGRQFSNSRSEMNVSTLELGDSALYLCASSLKPLGTDTQYFGPGTRLTVL.

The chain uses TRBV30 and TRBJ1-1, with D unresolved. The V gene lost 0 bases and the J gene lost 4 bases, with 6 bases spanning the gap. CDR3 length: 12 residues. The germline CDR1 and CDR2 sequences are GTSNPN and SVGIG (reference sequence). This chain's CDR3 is CAWSVPTTEAFF. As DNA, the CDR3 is TGTGCCTGGAGTGTACCGACCACTGAAGCTTTCTTT.

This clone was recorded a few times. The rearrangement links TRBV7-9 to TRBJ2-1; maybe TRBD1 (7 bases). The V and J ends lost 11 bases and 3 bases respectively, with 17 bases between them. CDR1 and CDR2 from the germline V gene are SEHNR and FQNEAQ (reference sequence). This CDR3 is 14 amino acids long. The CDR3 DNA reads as TGTGCCTCCTCCCAGGGGGGCCACTACAATGAGCAGTTCTTC. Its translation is CASSQGGHYNEQFF.

The CDR3 region has the DNA TGTGCCAGCAGCTTCCTACTAGCCCGAAGAACAGATACGCAGTATTTT. This codes for CASSFLLARRTDTQYF. V usage is TRBV7-2 and J usage is TRBJ2-3; possibly TRBD2 for D (6 bases). CDR3 length equals 16 residues. Trimming removed 3 bases at V and 3 bases at J, with 16 bases between. Germline V gene sequence: CDR1 SGHTA, CDR2 FQGNSA.

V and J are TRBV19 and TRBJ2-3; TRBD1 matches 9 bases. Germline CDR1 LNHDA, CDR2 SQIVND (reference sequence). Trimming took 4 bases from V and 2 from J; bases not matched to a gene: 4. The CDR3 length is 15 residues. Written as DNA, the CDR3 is TGTGCCAGTAGTACCGGACAGGGGTCCACAGATACGCAGTATTTT. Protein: CASSTGQGSTDTQYF.

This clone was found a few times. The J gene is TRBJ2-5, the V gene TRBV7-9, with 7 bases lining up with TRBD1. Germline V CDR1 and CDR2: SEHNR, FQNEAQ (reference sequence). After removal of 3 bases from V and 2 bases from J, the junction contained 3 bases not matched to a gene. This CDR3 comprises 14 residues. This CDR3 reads CASSFGQEQETQYF. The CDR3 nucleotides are TGTGCCAGCAGCTTTGGACAGGAGCAAGAGACCCAGTACTTC.

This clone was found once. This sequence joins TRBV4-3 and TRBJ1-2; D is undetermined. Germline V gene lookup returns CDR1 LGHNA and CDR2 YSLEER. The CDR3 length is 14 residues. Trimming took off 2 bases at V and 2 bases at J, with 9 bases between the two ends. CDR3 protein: CASSQQQENYGYTF. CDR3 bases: TGCGCCAGCAGCCAACAACAAGAGAACTATGGCTACACCTTC.